Included here is one TCR beta chain sequence, with context. What it binds is not known. This entry belongs to a study of T cell responses to AZD1222 COVID-19 vaccine. Study-level background: Second-dose timings of about 4 or about 12 weeks were pooled.

The V segment lost 5 bases and the J segment 1 base; nucleotides outside the gene matches: 5. The CDR3 contains 15 residues. Germline V lookup: CDR1 LGHNT, CDR2 FRNRAP. TCRdb keeps only in-frame clones here, not all; method: immunoSEQ multiplex PCR. The data contain fewer than 120,000 clones, 87% of them singletons. General study results and limits: After two AZD1222 doses, spike-specific TCR breadth and depth rose versus day 0. Spike was spanned by vaccine-associated CD4 TCRs, with dominance at 160-218 and 743-854. Reports indicate that nearly half of spike-specific TCRs are directed at unmutated variant regions.

The gene calls are TRBV12-5 and TRBJ2-1; TRBD1 matches at 7 bases. This sample comprised peripheral blood, obtained on day 0 of AZD1222 vaccination. This TCR was recovered from an adult in good health. CDR3 loop: CASGPTGRSYNEQFF. The DNA for the CDR3 is TGTGCTAGTGGTCCGACAGGGCGATCCTACAATGAGCAGTTCTTC.